The T cell receptor (beta chain) under discussion was sequenced for a study of early T cells in non-severe SARS-CoV-2 infection. This clonotype has a handful of counts. TCRdb reanalysed the 5' RACE reads using MiXCR and keeps one entry per CDR3 protein. The sample includes 46,000 or so distinct CDR3 sequences, approximately 4% of them seen just once. V lost 8 bases and J 5 bases, leaving 12 bases between the germline ends. CDR3 size: 11 residues. The germline gives CDR1 SQVTM, CDR2 ANQGSEA. The source of this sequence is an adult who was a healthcare worker with PCR-confirmed SARS-CoV-2 infection or an uninfected control (not recorded which). Material for sequencing was whole blood. This chain joins TRBV29-1 and TRBJ2-5, with D perhaps given as TRBD1 or TRBD2 (5 bases each). The CDR3 DNA reads as TGCAGCACAGTTTGGGGGGAGACCCAGTACTTC. Its translation: CSTVWGETQYF.